This T cell receptor (beta chain) was captured in a study of T cell clones after liver transplantation. Data came from immunoSEQ multiplex PCR; TCRdb stores just in-frame clones and leaves some out. The table includes about 100,000 clones, approximately 78% detected once. V lost 2 bases, J lost 6 bases, and 5 bases lay in between. CDR3 length: 12 residues. Germline CDR1 reads MRHNA; CDR2 reads SNTAGT. This sequence was found in a human donor who received a liver transplant. Sequences were derived from CD4+ T cells from blood, sampled before liver transplant. The rearrangement uses TRBV6-4 and TRBJ2-1; weak D call: TRBD1 (5 bases). CDR3 DNA sequence: TGTGCCAGCAGTGACCAGGGCAATGAGCAGTTCTTC. Translated, it gives CASSDQGNEQFF.